These 19 T cell receptor beta chains share one sample of origin, sequenced in a study of blood T cell repertoires in COVID-19. The method was immunoSEQ multiplex PCR; TCRdb's version includes in-frame clones alone and lacks a portion of them. Of approximately 30,000 clones listed, 78% are singletons. The source material was peripheral blood. The origin of the receptors is a woman aged 60-75 years with acute or convalescent COVID-19.

V gene TRBV5-4 combines with J gene TRBJ2-3; D is undetermined. Looked up from germline, CDR1 is SGHNT and CDR2 is YYREEE (reference sequence). V shed 3 bases and J shed 2 bases, with 10 bases lying between them. This CDR3 contains 14 residues. DNA for the CDR3: TGTGCCAGCAGCTCTACCGGTTACACAGATACGCAGTATTTT. Translation gives CASSSTGYTDTQYF.

The chain links TRBV18 to TRBJ1-4; D is perhaps TRBD1 (5 bases). The V end lost 1 base, the J end lost 4 bases, and 16 bases lay between the germline ends. This CDR3 is built from 17 residues. The germline gives CDR1 KGHSH, CDR2 LQKENI. In DNA, the CDR3 is TGTGCCAGCTCACCACTAATCCCGGGGACTAATAATGAAAAACTGTTTTTT. Translated, it gives CASSPLIPGTNNEKLFF.

The rearrangement uses TRBV28 and TRBJ1-5; D unclear. V was shortened by 4 bases and J by 2 bases, with 12 bases between the two germline ends. The CDR3 is 15 residues long. CDR1 and CDR2 (germline): MDHEN, SYDVKM. The CDR3 sequence is CASSWREEGNQPQHF. CDR3 nucleotide sequence: TGTGCCAGCAGTTGGAGGGAAGAGGGCAATCAGCCCCAGCATTTT.

The gene calls are TRBV10-3 and TRBJ1-1; a weak D match, TRBD1 (6 bases). The CDR3 extends over 14 amino acids. The V end lost 5 bases, the J end lost 0 bases, and 10 bases lay between the germline ends. The germline gives CDR1 ENHRY, CDR2 SYGVKD. CDR3 nucleotides: TGTGCCATCAGTCGTGGGGGCTTGAACACTGAAGCTTTCTTT. The encoded protein is CAISRGGLNTEAFF.

V and J are TRBV6-5 and TRBJ1-6; TRBD1 is a possible D gene (5 bases). Germline CDR1 is MNHEY and CDR2 is SVGAGI. V was cut by 0 bases and J by 8 bases, with 11 bases left in between. The CDR3 runs 15 residues. The CDR3 coding sequence is TGTGCCAGCAGTTACTCGAGGGCGGGGGATTCACCCCTCCACTTT. Protein sequence: CASSYSRAGDSPLHF.

CDR3 protein: CASTLTGLYGYTF. For the CDR3, the DNA is TGTGCCAGCACCCTGACAGGACTCTATGGCTACACCTTC. This rearrangement joins TRBV12-3 or TRBV12-4 to TRBJ1-2, with D perhaps TRBD1 (6 bases). The CDR3 length is 13 residues. The ends were cut back, 7 bases at V and 4 bases at J, with 13 bases in the middle.

The chain carries TRBV5-1 and TRBJ2-3; D is unresolved. The germline CDR1 and CDR2 sequences are SGHRS and YFSETQ. Trimming removed 4 bases at V and 0 bases at J, with 21 bases between. The CDR3 spans 18 residues. This CDR3 reads CASSQRARGLGSTDTQYF. DNA of the CDR3: TGCGCCAGCAGCCAGCGAGCAAGAGGTTTGGGTAGCACAGATACGCAGTATTTT.

The rearrangement joins TRBV2 to TRBJ1-5; 8 bases line up with TRBD1. CDR1 and CDR2 (germline): SNHLY, FYNNEI. The CDR3 runs 13 residues. V lost 5 bases, J lost 6 bases, and 3 bases stayed unmatched. This chain's CDR3 is CASSFTGGQPQHF. For the CDR3, the DNA is TGTGCCAGCAGTTTTACAGGGGGTCAGCCCCAGCATTTT.

The chain is built from TRBV4-1 and TRBJ2-7, with D tentatively TRBD1 (6 bases). The germline V and J ends were trimmed by 0 bases and 3 bases, with 12 bases remaining between them. There are 15 residues in the CDR3. Germline CDR1 reads MGHRA; CDR2 reads YSYEKL. The CDR3, as DNA: TGCGCCAGCAGCCAAGATCGGGCAGGGGTCTACGAGCAGTACTTC. The encoded protein is CASSQDRAGVYEQYF.

CDR3 in amino acids: CASSLGGSLEAFF. CDR3 bases: TGTGCCAGCAGCTTGGGTGGTTCACTTGAAGCTTTCTTT. The chain couples TRBV5-6 to TRBJ1-1; D remains unclear. Per germline, CDR1 SGHDT and CDR2 YYEEEE. V was pared by 0 bases and J by 7 bases, with 10 bases between. The CDR3 consists of 13 residues.

This clone was observed a single time. The chain employs TRBV5-1 and TRBJ1-4, with TRBD1 identical over 9 bases. CDR1 SGHRS and CDR2 YFSETQ come from the germline V gene. The CDR3 runs to 15 residues. Trimming at V came to 5 bases and at J to 8 bases, leaving 10 bases not matched to a gene. The CDR3 spells CASSFGDRVEEKLFF. In DNA form, the CDR3 reads TGCGCCAGCAGTTTTGGGGACAGGGTAGAGGAAAAACTGTTTTTT.

The chain employs TRBV24-1 and TRBJ2-2; tentative D call: TRBD2 (6 bases). Trimming left V 3 bases short and J 2 bases short, with 12 bases between. Germline CDR1 and CDR2: KGHDR and SFDVKD. This CDR3 comprises 16 residues. CDR3 protein: CATSDGGFLNTGELFF. CDR3 bases: TGTGCCACCAGTGATGGGGGGTTTTTAAACACCGGGGAGCTGTTTTTT.

The CDR3 nucleotides read TGTGCCAGCAGTTTAAACCCGGACAGTTATTCACCCCTCCACTTT. Translation: CASSLNPDSYSPLHF. The chain employs TRBV28 and TRBJ1-6, with D possibly TRBD1 on 6 matching bases. V lost 2 bases and J 8 bases, leaving 13 bases between the germline ends. The germline gives CDR1 MDHEN, CDR2 SYDVKM. The CDR3 runs to 15 residues.

The chain is built from TRBV12-3 or TRBV12-4 and TRBJ2-1; D unresolved. CDR3 length: 12 residues. V lost 2 bases, J lost 9 bases, and 8 bases lay in between. The CDR3: CASSLFTGEQFF. The CDR3 coding sequence is TGTGCCAGCAGTTTATTCACGGGTGAGCAGTTCTTC.

This clone was seen a single time. The V gene is TRBV5-1, the J gene TRBJ2-1, with 8 bases fitting TRBD1. Germline trimming cut 4 bases from V and 4 bases from J; bases unmatched to any gene: 7. The CDR3 contains 15 residues. Germline CDR1 reads SGHRS; CDR2 reads YFSETQ. CDR3 nucleotide sequence: TGCGCCAGCAGCCTACCAGGACAGGGATACAATGAGCAGTTCTTC. Translated: CASSLPGQGYNEQFF.

V gene TRBV28 combines with J gene TRBJ1-5; TRBD1 aligns across 10 bases. The CDR3 length is 12 residues. Germline-derived CDR1 and CDR2 are MDHEN and SYDVKM. Trimming cost V 6 bases and J 9 bases; bases outside gene matches: 2. The CDR3 spells CASRTGGRPQHF. CDR3 in DNA: TGTGCCAGCAGGACAGGGGGCCGGCCCCAGCATTTT.

The chain carries TRBV30 and TRBJ1-4; 7 bases align to TRBD1. The CDR3 covers 18 residues. The junction had 15 bases not matched to a gene; V was cut back by 2 bases and J by 3 bases. Looked up from germline, CDR1 is GTSNPN and CDR2 is SVGIG (reference sequence). CDR3 sequence reads: CAWSSGQGGAWANEKLFF. The CDR3 bases are TGTGCCTGGAGTTCGGGGCAGGGGGGAGCATGGGCTAATGAAAAACTGTTTTTT.

The V gene is TRBV7-3, the J gene TRBJ2-3; 9 nucleotides match TRBD2. Per the germline V gene, CDR1 is SGHTA and CDR2 is FQGTGA. The CDR3 is 15 amino acids. The V segment lost 3 bases and the J segment 4 bases; nucleotides outside the gene matches: 5. The CDR3 sequence: CASSFRGGAPDTQYF. In DNA form, the CDR3 reads TGTGCCAGCAGCTTCCGCGGGGGGGCCCCAGATACGCAGTATTTT.

This rearrangement joins TRBV19 to TRBJ1-2, with D hard to call. Germline values: CDR1 LNHDA, CDR2 SQIVND (reference sequence). The CDR3 covers 16 residues. Trimming stripped 6 bases from V and 4 bases from J, with 21 bases between. CDR3 nucleotide sequence: TGTGCCAGTAGAGATACCGGGTCACCTAGCTCCTATGGCTACACCTTC. This codes for CASRDTGSPSSYGYTF.